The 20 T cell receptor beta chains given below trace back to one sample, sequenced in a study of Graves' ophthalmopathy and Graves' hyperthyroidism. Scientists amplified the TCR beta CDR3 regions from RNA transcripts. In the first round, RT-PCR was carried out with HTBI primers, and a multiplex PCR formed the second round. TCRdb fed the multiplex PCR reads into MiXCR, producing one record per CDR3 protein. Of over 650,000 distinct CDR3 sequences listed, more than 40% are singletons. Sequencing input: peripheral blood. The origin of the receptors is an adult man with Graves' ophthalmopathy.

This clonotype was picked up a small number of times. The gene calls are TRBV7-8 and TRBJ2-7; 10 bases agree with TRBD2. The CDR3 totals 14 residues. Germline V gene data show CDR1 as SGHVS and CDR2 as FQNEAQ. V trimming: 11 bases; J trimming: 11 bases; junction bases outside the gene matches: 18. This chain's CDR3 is CAWSGGGSLKREYF. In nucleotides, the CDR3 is TGTGCCTGGAGCGGGGGGGGGTCCCTGAAGAGGGAGTACTTC.

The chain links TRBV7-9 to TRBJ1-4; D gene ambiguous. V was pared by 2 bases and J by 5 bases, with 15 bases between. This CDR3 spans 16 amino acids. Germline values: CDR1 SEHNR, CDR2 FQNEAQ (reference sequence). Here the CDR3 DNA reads TGTGCCAGCAGCTTACCCTACAGATCTGGGAATGAAAAACTGTTTTTT. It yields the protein CASSLPYRSGNEKLFF.

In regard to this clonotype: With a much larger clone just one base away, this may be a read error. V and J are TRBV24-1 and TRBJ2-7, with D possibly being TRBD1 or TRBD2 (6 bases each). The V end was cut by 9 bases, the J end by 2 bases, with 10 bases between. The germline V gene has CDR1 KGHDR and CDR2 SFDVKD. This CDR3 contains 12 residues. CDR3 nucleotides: TGTGCCACCCCGAGGGGGGCCTACGAGCAGTACTTC. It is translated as CATPRGAYEQYF.

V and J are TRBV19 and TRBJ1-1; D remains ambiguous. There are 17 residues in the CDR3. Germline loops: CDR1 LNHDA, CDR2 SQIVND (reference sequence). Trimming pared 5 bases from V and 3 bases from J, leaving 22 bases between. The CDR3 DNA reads TGTGCCAGTAGTGGACTAGGGTTGGGCTATGGCTACACTGAAGCTTTCTTT. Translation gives CASSGLGLGYGYTEAFF.

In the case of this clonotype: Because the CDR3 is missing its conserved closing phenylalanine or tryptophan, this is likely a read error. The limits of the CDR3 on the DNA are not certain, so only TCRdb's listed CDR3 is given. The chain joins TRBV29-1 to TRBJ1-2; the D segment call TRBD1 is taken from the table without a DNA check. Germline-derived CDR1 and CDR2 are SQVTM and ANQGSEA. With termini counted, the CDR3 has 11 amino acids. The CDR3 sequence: CSVTGQGGFSY.

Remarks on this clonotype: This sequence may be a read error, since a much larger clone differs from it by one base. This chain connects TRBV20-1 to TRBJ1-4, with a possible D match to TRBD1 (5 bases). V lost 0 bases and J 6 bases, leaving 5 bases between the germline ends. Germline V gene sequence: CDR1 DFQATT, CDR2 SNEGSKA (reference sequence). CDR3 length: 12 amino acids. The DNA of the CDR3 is TGCAGTGCTAGAGAGGGGGATGAAAAACTGTTTTTT. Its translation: CSAREGDEKLFF.

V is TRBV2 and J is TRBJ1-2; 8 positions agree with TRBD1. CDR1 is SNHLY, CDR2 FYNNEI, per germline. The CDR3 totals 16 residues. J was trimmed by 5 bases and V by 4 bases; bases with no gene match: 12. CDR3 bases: TGTGCCAGCAGTGGACAGGGGACAGGATCCCTTTATGGCTACACCTTC. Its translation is CASSGQGTGSLYGYTF.

The chain's CDR3 is CASSQTQYF. In DNA, the CDR3 is TGTGCCAGCAGTCAGACCCAGTACTTC. The rearrangement links TRBV6-1 to TRBJ2-5; no definite D call. The length of the CDR3 is 9 residues. Germline-derived CDR1 and CDR2 are MNHNS and SASEGT. V dropped 5 bases and J dropped 6 bases, with 1 base sitting between them.

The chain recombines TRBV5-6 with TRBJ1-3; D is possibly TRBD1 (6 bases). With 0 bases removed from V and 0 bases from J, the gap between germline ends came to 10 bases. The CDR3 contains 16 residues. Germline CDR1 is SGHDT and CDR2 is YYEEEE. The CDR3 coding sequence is TGTGCCAGCAGCTTGGGCCAGGGGTTCTCTGGAAACACCATATATTTT. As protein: CASSLGQGFSGNTIYF.

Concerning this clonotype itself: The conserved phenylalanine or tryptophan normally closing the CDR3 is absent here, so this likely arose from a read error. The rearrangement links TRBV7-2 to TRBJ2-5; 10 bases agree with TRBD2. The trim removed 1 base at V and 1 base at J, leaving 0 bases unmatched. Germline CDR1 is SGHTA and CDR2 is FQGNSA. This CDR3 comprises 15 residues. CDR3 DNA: TGTGCCAGCAGCTTAGGGACTAGCGGCCAAGAGACCCAGTACTTA. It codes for CASSLGTSGQETQYL.

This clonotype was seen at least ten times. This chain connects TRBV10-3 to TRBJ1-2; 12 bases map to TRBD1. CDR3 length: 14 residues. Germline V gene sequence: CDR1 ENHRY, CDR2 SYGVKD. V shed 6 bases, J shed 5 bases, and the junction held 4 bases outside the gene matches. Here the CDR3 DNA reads TGTGCCATCAGGGGACAGGGGGCTGGATATGGCTACACCTTC. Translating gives CAIRGQGAGYGYTF.

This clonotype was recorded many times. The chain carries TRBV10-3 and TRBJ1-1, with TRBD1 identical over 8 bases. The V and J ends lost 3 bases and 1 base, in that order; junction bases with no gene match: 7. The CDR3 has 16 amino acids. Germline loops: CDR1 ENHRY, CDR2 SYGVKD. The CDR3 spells CAISELLDRGNTEAFF. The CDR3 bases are TGTGCCATCAGTGAACTACTAGACAGGGGGAACACTGAAGCTTTCTTT.

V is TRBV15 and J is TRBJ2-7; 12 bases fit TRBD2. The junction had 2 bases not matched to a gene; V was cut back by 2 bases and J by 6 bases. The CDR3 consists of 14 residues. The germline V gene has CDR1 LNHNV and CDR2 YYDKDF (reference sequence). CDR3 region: CATSRRTSGTEQYF. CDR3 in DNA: TGTGCCACCAGCAGACGGACTAGCGGGACCGAGCAGTACTTC. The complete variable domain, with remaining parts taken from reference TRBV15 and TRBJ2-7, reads DAMVIQNPRYQVTQFGKPVTLSCSQTLNHNVMYWYQQKSSQAPKLLFHYYDKDFNNEADTPDNFQSRRPNTSFCFLDIRSPGLGDTAMYLCATSRRTSGTEQYFGPGTRLTVT.

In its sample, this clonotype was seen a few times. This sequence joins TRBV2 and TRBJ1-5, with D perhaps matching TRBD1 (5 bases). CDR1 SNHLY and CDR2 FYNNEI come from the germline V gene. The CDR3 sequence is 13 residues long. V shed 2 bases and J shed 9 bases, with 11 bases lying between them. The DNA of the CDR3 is TGTGCCAGCAGTGAAAAAGACAGCCTGCCCCAGCATTTT. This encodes CASSEKDSLPQHF. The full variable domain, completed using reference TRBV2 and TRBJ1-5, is EPEVTQTPSHQVTQMGQEVILRCVPISNHLYFYWYRQILGQKVEFLVSFYNNEISEKSEIFDDQFSVERPDGSNFTLKIRSTKLEDSAMYFCASSEKDSLPQHFGDGTRLSIL.

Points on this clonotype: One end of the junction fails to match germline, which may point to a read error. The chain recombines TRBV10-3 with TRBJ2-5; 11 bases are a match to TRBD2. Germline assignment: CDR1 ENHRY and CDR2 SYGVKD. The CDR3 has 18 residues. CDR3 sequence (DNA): TGTGCCAGCAGTGAACCTACCGACATGACTAGCGGGGAAGAGACCCAGTACTTC. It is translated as CASSEPTDMTSGEETQYF.

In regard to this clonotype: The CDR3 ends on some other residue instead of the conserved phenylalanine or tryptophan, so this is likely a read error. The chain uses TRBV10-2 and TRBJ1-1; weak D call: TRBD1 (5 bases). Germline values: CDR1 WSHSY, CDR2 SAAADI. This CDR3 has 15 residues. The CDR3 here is CAISDRGPMNTEAFY. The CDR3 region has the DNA TGCGCCATCAGTGATCGGGGACCGATGAACACTGAAGCTTTCTAT.

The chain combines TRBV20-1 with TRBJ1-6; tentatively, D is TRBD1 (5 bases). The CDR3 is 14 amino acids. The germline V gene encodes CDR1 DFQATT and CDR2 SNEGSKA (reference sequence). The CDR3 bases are TGCGGTATTTCCCCGGGACGTCTAAATTCACCCCTCCACTTT. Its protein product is CGISPGRLNSPLHF.

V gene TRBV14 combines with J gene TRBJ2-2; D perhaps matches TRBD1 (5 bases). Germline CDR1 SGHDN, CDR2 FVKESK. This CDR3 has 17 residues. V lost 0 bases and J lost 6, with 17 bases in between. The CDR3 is CASSQDWPQGWAGELFF. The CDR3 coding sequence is TGTGCCAGCAGCCAAGATTGGCCGCAGGGCTGGGCCGGGGAGCTGTTTTTT.

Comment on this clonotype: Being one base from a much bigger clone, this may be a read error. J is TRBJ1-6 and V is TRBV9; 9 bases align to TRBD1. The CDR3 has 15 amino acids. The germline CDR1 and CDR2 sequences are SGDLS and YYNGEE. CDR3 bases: TGTGCCAGCGGCGTAGGGGGACAGGGATATTCACCCCTCCACTTT. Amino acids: CASGVGGQGYSPLHF.

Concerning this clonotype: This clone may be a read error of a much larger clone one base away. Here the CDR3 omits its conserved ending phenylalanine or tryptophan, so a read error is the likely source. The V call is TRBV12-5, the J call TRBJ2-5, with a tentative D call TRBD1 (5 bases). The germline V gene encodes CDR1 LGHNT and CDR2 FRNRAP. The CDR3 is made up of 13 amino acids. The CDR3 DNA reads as TGTGCCAGCAGACAGCCGGCCAGGGAGACCCAGTACGTC. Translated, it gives CASRQPARETQYV.